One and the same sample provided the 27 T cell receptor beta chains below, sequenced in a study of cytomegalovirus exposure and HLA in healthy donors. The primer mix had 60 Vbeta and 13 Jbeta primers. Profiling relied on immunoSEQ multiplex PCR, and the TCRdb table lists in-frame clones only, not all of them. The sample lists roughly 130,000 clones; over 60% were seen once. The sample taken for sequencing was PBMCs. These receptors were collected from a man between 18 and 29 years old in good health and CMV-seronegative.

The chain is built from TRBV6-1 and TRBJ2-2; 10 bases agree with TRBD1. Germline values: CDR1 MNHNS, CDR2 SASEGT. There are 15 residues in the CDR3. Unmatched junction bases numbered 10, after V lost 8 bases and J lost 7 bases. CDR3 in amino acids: CASRGDRGLNGELFF. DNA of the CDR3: TGTGCCAGCCGGGGGGACAGGGGTTTGAACGGGGAGCTGTTTTTT.

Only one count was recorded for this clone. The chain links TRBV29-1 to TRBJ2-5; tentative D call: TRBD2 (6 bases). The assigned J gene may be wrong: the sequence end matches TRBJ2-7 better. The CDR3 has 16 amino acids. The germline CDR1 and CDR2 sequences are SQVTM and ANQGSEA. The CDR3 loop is CSVAPGDFLSSYEQYF. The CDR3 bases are TGCAGCGTTGCCCCCGGGGACTTCCTGAGCTCCTACGAGCAGTACTTC.

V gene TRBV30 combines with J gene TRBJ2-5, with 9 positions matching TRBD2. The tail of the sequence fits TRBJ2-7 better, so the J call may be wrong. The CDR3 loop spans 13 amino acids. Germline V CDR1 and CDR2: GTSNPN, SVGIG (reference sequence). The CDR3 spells CAWSALAGYEQYF. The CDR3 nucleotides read TGTGCCTGGAGTGCGCTAGCGGGATACGAGCAGTACTTC.

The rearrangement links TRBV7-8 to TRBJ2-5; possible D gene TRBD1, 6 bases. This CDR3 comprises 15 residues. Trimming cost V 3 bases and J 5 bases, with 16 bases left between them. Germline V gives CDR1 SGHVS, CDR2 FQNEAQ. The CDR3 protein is CASSFLQGRRETQYF. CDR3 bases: TGTGCCAGCAGCTTCTTACAGGGAAGGCGTGAGACCCAGTACTTC.

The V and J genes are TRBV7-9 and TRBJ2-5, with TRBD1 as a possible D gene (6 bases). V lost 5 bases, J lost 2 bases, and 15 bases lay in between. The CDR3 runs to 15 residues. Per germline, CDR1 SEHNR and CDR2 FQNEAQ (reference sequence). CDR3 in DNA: TGTGCCAGCAGCAGCTCAGGGGTTGTGCAAGAGACCCAGTACTTC. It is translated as CASSSSGVVQETQYF. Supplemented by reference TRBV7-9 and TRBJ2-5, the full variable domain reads DTGVSQNPRHKITKRGQNVTFRCDPISEHNRLYWYRQTLGQGPEFLTYFQNEAQLEKSRLLSDRFSAERPKGSFSTLEIQRTEQGDSAMYLCASSSSGVVQETQYFGPGTRLLVL.

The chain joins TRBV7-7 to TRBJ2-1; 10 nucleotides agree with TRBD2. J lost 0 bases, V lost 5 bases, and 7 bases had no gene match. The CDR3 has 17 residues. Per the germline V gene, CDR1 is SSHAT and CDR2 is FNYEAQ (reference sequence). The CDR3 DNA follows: TGTGCCAGCAGCCCTAGCGGGAGAGGAGGCTCCTACAATGAGCAGTTCTTC. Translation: CASSPSGRGGSYNEQFF.

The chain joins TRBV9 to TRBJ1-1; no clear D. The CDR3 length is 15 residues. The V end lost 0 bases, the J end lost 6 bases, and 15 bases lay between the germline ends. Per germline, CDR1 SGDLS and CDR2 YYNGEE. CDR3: CASSVVPGRISEAFF. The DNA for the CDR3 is TGTGCCAGCAGCGTAGTTCCGGGTCGAATCTCTGAAGCTTTCTTT.

For the CDR3, the DNA is TGTGCCAGCCACCAAGCGGGAGGCTCCTACAATGAGCAGTTCTTC. Its protein product is CASHQAGGSYNEQFF. The V and J genes are TRBV11-2 and TRBJ2-1, with 9 bases identical to TRBD2. V lost 8 bases, J lost 0 bases, and 5 bases stayed unmatched. The CDR3 spans 15 residues. The V gene's germline CDR1 is SGHAT and CDR2 FQNNGV.

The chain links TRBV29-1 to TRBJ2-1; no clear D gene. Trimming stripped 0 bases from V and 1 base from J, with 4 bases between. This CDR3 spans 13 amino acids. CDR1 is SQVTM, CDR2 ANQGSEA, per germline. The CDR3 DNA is TGCAGCGTTGAAGACAGGTCCTACAATGAGCAGTTCTTC. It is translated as CSVEDRSYNEQFF.

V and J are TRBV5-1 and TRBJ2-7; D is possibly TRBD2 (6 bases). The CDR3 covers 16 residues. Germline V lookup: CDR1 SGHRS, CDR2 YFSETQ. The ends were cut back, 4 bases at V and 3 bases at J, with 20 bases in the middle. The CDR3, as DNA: TGCGCCAGCAGCCCCTCCGGGGTAGCGGACTACTACGAGCAGTACGTC. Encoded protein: CASSPSGVADYYEQYV.

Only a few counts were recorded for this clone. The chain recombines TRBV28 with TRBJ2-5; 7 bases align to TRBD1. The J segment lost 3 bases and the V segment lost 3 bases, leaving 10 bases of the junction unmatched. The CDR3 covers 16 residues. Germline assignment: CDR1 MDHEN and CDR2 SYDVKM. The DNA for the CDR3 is TGTGCCAGCAGTTTCAGGGACGGGACAGCAAAAGAGACCCAGTACTTC. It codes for CASSFRDGTAKETQYF.

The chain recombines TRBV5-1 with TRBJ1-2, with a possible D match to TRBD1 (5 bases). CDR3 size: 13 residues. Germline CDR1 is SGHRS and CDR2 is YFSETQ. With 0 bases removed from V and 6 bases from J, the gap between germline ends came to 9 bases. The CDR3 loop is CASSLDLGDGYTF. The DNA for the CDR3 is TGCGCCAGCAGCTTGGATCTAGGGGATGGCTACACCTTC.

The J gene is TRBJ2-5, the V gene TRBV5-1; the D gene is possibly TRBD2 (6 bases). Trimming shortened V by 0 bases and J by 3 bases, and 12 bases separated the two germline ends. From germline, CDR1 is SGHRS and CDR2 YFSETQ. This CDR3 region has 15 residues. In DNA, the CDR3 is TGCGCCAGCAGCTTGGCTATGGGGGGAAAAGAGACCCAGTACTTC. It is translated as CASSLAMGGKETQYF.

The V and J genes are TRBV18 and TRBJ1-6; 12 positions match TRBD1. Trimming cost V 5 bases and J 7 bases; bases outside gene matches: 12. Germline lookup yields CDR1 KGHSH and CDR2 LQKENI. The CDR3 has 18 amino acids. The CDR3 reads CASSNTPGQGAINSPLHF. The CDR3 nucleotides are TGTGCCAGCTCAAATACCCCGGGACAGGGGGCTATAAATTCACCCCTCCACTTT.

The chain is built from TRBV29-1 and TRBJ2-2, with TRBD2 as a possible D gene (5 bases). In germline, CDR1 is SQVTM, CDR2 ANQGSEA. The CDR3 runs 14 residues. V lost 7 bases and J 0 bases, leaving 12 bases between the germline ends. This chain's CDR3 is CSAEGTTNTGELFF. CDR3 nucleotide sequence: TGCAGCGCCGAGGGCACTACGAACACCGGGGAGCTGTTTTTT.

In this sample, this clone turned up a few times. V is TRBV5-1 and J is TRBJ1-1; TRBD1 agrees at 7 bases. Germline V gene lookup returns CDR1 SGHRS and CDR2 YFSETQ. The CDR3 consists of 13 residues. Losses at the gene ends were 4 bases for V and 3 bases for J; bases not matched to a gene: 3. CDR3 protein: CASSVRGDTEAFF. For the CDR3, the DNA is TGCGCCAGCAGCGTCAGGGGGGACACTGAAGCTTTCTTT.

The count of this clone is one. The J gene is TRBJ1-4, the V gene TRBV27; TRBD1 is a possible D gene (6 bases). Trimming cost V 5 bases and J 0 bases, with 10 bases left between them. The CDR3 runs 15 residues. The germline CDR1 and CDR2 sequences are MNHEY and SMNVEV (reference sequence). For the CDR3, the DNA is TGTGCCAGCAGTATGGACAGTACAACTAATGAAAAACTGTTTTTT. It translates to CASSMDSTTNEKLFF.

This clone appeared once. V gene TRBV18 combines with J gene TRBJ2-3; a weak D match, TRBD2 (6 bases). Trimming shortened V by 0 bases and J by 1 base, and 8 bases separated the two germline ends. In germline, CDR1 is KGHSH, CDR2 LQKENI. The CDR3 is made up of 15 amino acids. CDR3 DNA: TGTGCCAGCTCACCACCCAGCGGGCGCACAGATACGCAGTATTTT. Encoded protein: CASSPPSGRTDTQYF. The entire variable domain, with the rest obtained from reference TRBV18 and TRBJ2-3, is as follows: NAGVMQNPRHLVRRRGQEARLRCSPMKGHSHVYWYRQLPEEGLKFMVYLQKENIIDESGMPKERFSAEFPKEGPSILRIQQVVRGDSAAYFCASSPPSGRTDTQYFGPGTRLTVL.

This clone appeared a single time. The CDR3, as DNA: TGTGCCAGCAGCTTAGGCGGAGGAGGGAGTCTTGGCTACGAGCAGTACTTC. Translation gives CASSLGGGGSLGYEQYF. The V and J genes are TRBV7-2 and TRBJ2-5; TRBD2 is a possible D gene (6 bases). The J call may be incorrect, as the DNA end agrees better with TRBJ2-7. The CDR3 contains 17 residues. Germline CDR1 and CDR2: SGHTA and FQGNSA.

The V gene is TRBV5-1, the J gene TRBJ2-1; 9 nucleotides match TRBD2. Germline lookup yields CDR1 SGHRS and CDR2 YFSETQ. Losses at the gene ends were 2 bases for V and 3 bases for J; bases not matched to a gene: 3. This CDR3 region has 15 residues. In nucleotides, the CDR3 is TGCGCCAGCAGCTTTGCTAGCGGGATCTACAATGAGCAGTTCTTC. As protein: CASSFASGIYNEQFF.

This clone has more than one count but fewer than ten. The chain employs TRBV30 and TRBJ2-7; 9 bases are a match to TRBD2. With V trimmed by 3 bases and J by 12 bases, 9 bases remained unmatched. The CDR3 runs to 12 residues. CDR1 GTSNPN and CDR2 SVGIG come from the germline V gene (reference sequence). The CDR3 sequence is CAWSGSGSRLYF. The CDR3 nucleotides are TGTGCCTGGAGCGGTAGCGGGAGTAGGCTGTACTTC.

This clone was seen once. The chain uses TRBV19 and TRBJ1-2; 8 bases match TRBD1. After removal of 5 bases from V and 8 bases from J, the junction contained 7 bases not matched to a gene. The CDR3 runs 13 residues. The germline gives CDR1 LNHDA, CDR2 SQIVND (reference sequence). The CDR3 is CASSRTDRGGYTF. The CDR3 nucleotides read TGTGCCAGTAGTCGCACCGACAGGGGCGGCTACACCTTC.

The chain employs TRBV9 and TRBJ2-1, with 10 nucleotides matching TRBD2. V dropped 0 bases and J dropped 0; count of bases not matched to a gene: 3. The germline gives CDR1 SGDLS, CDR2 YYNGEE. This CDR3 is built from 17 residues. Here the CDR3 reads CASSVGGLAPSYNEQFF. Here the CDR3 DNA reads TGTGCCAGCAGCGTAGGGGGACTAGCGCCCTCCTACAATGAGCAGTTCTTC.

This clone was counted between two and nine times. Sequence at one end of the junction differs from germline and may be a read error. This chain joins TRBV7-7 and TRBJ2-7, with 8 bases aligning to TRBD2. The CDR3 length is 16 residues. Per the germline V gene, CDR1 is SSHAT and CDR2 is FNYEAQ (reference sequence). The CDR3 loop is CASSSKTSALSYEQYF. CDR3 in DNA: TGTGCTAGCAGTTCCAAGACTAGCGCACTCTCCTACGAGCAGTACTTC.

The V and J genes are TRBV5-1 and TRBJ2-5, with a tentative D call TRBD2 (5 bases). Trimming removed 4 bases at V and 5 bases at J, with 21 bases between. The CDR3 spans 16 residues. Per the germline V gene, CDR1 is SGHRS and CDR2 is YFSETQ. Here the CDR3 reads CASSPGLWTYEETQYF. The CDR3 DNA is TGCGCCAGCAGCCCTGGTCTCTGGACTTATGAGGAGACCCAGTACTTC.

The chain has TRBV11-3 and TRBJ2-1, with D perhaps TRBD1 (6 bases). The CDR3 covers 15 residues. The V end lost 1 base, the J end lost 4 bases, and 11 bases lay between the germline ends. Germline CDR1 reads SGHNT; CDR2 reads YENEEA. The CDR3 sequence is CASSLGGQGYNEQFF. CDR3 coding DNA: TGTGCCAGCAGCTTAGGGGGGCAGGGATACAATGAGCAGTTCTTC.

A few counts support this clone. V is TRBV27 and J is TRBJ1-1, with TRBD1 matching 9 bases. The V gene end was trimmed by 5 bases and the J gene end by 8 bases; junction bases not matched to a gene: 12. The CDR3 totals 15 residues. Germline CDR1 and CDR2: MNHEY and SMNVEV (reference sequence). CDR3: CASSPNTGGIGEAFF. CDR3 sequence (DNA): TGTGCCAGCAGTCCGAACACAGGGGGCATAGGCGAAGCTTTCTTT.